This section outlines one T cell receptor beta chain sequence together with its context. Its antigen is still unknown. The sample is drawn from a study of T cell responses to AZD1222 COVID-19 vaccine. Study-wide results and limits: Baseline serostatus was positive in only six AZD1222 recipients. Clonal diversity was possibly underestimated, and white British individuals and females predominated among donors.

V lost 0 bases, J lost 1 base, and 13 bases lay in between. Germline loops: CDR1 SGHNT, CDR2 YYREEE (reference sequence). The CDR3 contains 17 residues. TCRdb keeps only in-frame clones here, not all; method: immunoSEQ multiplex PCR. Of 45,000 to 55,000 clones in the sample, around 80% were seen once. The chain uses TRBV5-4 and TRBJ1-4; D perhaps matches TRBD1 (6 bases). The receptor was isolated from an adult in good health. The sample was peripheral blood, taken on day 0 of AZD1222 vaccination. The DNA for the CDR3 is TGTGCCAGCAGCTTGGGCAGGGGAGGGGGAACTAATGAAAAACTGTTTTTT. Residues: CASSLGRGGGTNEKLFF.